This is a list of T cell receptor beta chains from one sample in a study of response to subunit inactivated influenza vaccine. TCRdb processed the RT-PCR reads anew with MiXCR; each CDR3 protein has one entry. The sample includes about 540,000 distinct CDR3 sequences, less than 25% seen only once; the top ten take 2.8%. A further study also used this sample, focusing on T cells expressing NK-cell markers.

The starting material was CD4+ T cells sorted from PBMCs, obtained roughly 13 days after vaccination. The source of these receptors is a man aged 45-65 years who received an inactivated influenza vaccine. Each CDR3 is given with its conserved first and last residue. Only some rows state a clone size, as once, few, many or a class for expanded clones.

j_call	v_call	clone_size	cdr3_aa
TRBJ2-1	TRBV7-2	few	CASSILAGGRNEQFF
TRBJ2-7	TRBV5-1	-	CASKGGTSHEQYF
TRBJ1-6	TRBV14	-	CASSHYRDNSPLHF
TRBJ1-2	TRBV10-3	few	CAISPGDGYTF
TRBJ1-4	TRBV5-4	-	CASSSPSDEKLFF
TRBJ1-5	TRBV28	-	CASRTQGTGFPQHF
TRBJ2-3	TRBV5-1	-	CASSPPPGRVADTQYF
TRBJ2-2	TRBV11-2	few	CASNQQLVRGGELFF
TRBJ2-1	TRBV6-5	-	CASSYSFMGAHNEQFF
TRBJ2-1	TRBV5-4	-	CASSPRTSGGAYNEQFF
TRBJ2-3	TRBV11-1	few	CASSYHGRTDTQYF
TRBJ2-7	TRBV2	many	CASRTGGGSYEQYF
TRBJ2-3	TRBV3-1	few	CASSQPTSLRRDYLPADTQYF
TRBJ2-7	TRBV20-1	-	CSASFRDVGTSVSYEQYF
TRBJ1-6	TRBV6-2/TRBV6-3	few	CASSGQETRNSPLHF
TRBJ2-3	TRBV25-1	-	CASRESVLTDTQYF
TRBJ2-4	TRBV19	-	CASSIEGRGGGYF
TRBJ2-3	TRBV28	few	CASSLTSGNADTQYF
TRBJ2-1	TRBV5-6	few	CASSFRGVFSNEQFF
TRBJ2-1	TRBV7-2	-	CASSLAGTSGSNEQFF
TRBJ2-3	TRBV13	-	CASSQARLSDTQYF
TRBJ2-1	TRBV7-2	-	CASRIRGAGNEQFF
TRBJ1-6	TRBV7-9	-	CASSILTGVRNSPLHF
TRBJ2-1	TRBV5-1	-	CASSLVAGSLGNEQFF
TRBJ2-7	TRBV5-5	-	CASSRTGLAATTYEQYF
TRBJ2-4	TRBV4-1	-	CASSQVFIAKNIQYF
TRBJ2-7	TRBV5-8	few	CASSPRRGAYEQYF
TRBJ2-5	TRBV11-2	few	CASSLDYSAETQYF
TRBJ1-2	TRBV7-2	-	CASSQDRVSGYTF
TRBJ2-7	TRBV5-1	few	CASTTSGGVYEQYF
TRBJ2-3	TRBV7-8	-	CASSPKVGHTDTQYF
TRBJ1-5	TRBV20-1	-	CSARIFYNSNQPQHF
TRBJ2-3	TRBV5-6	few	CASSWSGTTDTQYF
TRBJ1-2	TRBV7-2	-	CASSLATRSNYGYTF
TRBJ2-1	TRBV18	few	CASSRSGTDYNEQFF
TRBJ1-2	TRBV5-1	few	CASRWVANYGYTF
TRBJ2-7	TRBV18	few	CASSPGQGGSYEQYF
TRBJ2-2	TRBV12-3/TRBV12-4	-	CASTLGGYTGELFF
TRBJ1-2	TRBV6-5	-	CASSYLPSNYGYTF
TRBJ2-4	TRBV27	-	CASSFSGGQNIQYF
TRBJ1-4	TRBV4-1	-	CASSPRPGAVGEKLFF
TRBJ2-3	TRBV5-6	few	CASRITGEGDTQYF
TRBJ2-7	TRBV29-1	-	CSVGGRALYEQYF